This TCR beta chain was observed in a study of blood T cell repertoires in COVID-19 (dated by TCRdb to 2018 to 2021). For the wider study: Samples from collaborators originated in the United States, Italy and Spain and spanned both the acute and convalescent phases of COVID-19. The prospective study material was composed of cDNA or gDNA derived from T cells, B-cell-depleted T cells, or PBMCs. The dataset comprised deeply sampled blood TCRbeta repertoires from subjects exposed to, actively infected with, or recovered from COVID-19. The repertoires were made available in a free public database intended to serve as a resource for research on the immune response to SARS-CoV-2. Samples were obtained from the ongoing ImmuneRACE study (first 160 participants) and from 950 to 1,500 subjects provided by 6 global collaborators. The sample metadata nearly always contained a de-identified subject ID, COVID-19 status, age in years and sex. Where available, HLA class I and class II types were taken from metadata supplied by the sample provider and were not determined by assay-based typing. General study outcomes and caveats: How much clinical and demographic metadata was included differed by source and by participant, and the metadata was provided uncurated.

The immunoSEQ Assay, a bias-controlled multiplex PCR, was used to amplify TCRbeta CDR3 regions from genomic DNA. In the source study's methods: Nucleated cell counts per sample were estimated from amplification of reference gene primers within the assay. Sequence reads were collapsed and filtered to measure the absolute abundance of every unique TCRbeta CDR3 rearrangement. For each sample, productive Simpson clonality was calculated as the square root of Simpson's diversity index across productive rearrangements. As stored in TCRdb, this immuneACCESS dataset retains in-frame rearrangements with V and J assigned. A fraction of the clones does not appear; measured against another copy, unresolved V genes explain less than half of the discrepancy, and the remainder lacks a known reason. V and J calls and clone size are given by that table; D and trimming were obtained from the DNA. The sample table records about 270,000 clones; roughly 84% of these occur just once. The top ten hold over 1.3% of the sample.

A remark on this clone: Its target antigen remains unknown. Base-call qualities are not available, and no considerably larger clone is one nucleotide away.

One collaborating source in Seattle enrolled patients during active infection and followed them longitudinally through the course of disease. Collaborating institutions collected whole blood in K2EDTA tubes following their own protocols. For TCRbeta analysis, collaborators shipped samples in one of three forms: frozen whole blood, isolated PBMCs, or DNA extracted from either of those sample types. The germline V end is reduced by 1 base and the J end by 0 bases; junction bases left unmatched: 6. The germline V gene (reference sequence) supplies CDR1 MNHEY and CDR2 SMNVEV. The CDR3 runs 17 amino acids, cysteine and phenylalanine included. Only CDR3 DNA remains: 51 bases, in frame from the first base.

Recombination linked TRBV27 to TRBJ1-1; 9 junctional bases match TRBD1. The clonotype was recovered from a human donor with COVID-19, enrolled during active disease. The donor label of this sample is uncertain. Sequenced: peripheral blood. DNA sequence: TGTGCCAGCAGTTTATTGGGGACAGGGCCAATGAACACTGAAGCTTTCTTT. This is translated as CASSLLGTGPMNTEAFF.